This TCR beta chain was recovered during a study of CD8+ T cells in alopecia areata. At the level of the study: Those patients who were treated received oral tofacitinib, which was given at 5 to 10 mg twice daily for moderate-to-severe alopecia areata. Patients given treatment had severity scored by the percentage of scalp area affected. Study-wide results and caveats: Baseline CD8+ expansion's link to response remains uncertain, as there was one nonresponder.

Following RNA extraction, reverse transcription yielded cDNA that acted as the sequencing template. Libraries were prepared by immunoSEQ multiplex PCR; TCRdb keeps only in-frame clonotypes and omits some of them. Found here are approximately 180,000 clones, roughly 70% of them singletons; the top ten hold approximately 1.3%. The CDR3 runs to 15 residues. V was shortened by 7 bases and J by 4 bases, with 16 bases between the two germline ends. The germline V gene encodes CDR1 MDHEN and CDR2 SYDVKM. The treatment is: oral pan-JAK inhibitor, 5-10 mg twice daily. A note on this clone: Antigen unknown.

Material: CD4+ T cells sorted from blood, obtained around week 50, from a patient treated with tofacitinib. V is TRBV28 and J is TRBJ2-2, with D perhaps matching TRBD1 (7 bases). The receptor's source is a human donor with alopecia areata. CDR3 loop: CASMLPGGSTGELFF. CDR3 DNA sequence: TGTGCCAGCATGCTACCAGGGGGGTCCACCGGGGAGCTGTTTTTT.